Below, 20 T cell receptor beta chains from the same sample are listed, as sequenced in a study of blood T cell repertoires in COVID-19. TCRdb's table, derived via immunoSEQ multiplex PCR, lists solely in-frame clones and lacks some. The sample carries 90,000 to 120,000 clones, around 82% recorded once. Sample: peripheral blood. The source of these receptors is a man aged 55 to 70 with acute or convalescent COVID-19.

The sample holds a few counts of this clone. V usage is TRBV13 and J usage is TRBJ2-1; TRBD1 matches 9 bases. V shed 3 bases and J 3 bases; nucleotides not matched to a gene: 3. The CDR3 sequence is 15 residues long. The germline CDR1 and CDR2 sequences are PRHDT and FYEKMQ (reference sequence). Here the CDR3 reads CASSFPGQGYNEQFF. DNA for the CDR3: TGTGCCAGCAGCTTTCCGGGACAGGGCTACAATGAGCAGTTCTTC.

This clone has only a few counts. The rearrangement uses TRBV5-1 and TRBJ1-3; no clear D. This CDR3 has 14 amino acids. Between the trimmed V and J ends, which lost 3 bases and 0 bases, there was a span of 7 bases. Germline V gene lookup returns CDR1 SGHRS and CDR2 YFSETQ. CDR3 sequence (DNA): TGCGCCAGCAGCTGGACTGACTCTGGAAACACCATATATTTT. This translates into CASSWTDSGNTIYF.

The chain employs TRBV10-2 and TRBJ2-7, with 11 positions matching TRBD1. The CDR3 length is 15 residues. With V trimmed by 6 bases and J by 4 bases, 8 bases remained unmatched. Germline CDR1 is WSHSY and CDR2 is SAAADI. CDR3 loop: CASSHGQGAAYEQYF. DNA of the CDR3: TGCGCCAGCAGCCACGGACAGGGGGCAGCTTACGAGCAGTACTTC.

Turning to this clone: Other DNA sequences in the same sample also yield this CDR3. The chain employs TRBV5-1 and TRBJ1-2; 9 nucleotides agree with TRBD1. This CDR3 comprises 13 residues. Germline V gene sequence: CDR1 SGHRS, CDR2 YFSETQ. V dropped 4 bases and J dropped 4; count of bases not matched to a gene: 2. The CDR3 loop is CASSQGQGYGYTF. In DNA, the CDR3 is TGCGCCAGCAGCCAGGGACAGGGCTATGGCTACACCTTC.

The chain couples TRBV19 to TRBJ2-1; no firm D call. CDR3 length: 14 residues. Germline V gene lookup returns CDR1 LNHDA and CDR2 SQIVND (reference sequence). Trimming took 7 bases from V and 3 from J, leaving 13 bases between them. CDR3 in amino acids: CASNQVGYYNEQFF. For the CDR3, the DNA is TGTGCCAGTAATCAGGTCGGCTACTACAATGAGCAGTTCTTC.

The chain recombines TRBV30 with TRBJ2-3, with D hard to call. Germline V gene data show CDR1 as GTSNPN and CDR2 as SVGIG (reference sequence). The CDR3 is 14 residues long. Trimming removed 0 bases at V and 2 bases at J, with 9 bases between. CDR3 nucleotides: TGTGCCTGGAGTGTACTGTTGTCCACAGATACGCAGTATTTT. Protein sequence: CAWSVLLSTDTQYF.

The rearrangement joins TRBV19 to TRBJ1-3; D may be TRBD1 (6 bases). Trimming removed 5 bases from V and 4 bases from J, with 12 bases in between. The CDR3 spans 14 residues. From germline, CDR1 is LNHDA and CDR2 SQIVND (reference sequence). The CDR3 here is CASSDTGLGNTIYF. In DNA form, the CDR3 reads TGTGCCAGTAGTGACACAGGGTTAGGAAACACCATATATTTT.

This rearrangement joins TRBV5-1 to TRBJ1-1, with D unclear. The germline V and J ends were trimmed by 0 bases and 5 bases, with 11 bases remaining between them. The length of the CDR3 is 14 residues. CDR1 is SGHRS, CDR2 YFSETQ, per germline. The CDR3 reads CASSLGLGITEAFF. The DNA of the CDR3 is TGCGCCAGCAGCTTGGGCCTAGGTATAACTGAAGCTTTCTTT.

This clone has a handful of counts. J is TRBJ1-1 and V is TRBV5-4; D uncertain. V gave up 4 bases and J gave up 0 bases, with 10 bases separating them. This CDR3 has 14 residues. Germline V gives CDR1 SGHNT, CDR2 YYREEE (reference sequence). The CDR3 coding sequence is TGTGCCAGCAGCCCCAGCGTCATGAACACTGAAGCTTTCTTT. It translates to CASSPSVMNTEAFF.

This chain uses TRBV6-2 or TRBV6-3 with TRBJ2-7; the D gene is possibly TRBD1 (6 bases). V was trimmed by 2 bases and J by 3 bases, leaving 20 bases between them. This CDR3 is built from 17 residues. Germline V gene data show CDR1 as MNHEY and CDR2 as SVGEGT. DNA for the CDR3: TGTGCCAGCAGTTACCCCCATGGGGGCCCTGGGGTCTACGAGCAGTACTTC. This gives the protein CASSYPHGGPGVYEQYF.

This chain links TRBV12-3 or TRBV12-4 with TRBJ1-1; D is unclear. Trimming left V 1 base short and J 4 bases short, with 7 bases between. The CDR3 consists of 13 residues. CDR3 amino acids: CASSLVGSTEAFF. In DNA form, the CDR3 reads TGTGCCAGCAGTTTAGTAGGGAGCACTGAAGCTTTCTTT.

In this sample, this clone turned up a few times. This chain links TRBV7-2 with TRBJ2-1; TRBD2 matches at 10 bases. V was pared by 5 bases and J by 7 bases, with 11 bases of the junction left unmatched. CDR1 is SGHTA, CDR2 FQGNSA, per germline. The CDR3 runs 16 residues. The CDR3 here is CASSPYGLAGVNEQFF. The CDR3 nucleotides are TGTGCCAGCAGCCCCTACGGGCTAGCGGGAGTGAATGAGCAGTTCTTC.

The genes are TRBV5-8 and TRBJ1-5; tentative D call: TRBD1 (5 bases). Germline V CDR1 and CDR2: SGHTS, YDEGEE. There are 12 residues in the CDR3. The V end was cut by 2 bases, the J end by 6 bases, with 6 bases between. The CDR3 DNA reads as TGTGCCAGCAGCTTTAGGGGTCAGCCCCAGCATTTT. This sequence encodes CASSFRGQPQHF.

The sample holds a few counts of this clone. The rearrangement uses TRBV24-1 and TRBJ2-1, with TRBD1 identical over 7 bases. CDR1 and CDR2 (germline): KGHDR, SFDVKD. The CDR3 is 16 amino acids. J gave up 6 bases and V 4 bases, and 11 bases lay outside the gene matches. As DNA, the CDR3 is TGTGCCACCAGTGAAACCGGGACAGCGCTATTCAATGAGCAGTTCTTC. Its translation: CATSETGTALFNEQFF.

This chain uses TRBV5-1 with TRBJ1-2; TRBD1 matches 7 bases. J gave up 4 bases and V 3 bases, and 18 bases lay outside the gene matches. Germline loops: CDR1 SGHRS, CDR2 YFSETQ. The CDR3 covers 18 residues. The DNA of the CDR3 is TGCGCCAGCAGCTCCTTTGGGACAGTTCCCGGGATGTCCTATGGCTACACCTTC. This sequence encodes CASSSFGTVPGMSYGYTF.

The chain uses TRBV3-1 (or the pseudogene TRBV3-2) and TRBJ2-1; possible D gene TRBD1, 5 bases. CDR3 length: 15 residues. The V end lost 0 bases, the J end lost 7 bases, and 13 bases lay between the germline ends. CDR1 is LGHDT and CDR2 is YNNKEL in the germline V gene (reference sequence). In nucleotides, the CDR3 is TGTGCCAGCAGCCAAGACAGGGTAGTTTTAAATGAGCAGTTCTTC. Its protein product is CASSQDRVVLNEQFF.

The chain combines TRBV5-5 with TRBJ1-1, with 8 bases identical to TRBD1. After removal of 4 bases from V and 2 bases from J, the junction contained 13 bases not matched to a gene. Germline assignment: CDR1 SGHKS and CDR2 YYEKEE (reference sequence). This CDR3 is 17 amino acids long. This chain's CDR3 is CASSRLYTGGGNTEAFF. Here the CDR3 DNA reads TGTGCCAGCAGCCGACTTTATACAGGGGGAGGAAACACTGAAGCTTTCTTT.

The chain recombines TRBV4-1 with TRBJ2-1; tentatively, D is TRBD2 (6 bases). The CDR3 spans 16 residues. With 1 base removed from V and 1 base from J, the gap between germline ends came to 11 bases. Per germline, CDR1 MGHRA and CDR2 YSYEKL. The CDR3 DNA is TGCGCCAGCAGCCAAGGTCGGGAGAGATCCTACAATGAGCAGTTCTTC. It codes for CASSQGRERSYNEQFF.

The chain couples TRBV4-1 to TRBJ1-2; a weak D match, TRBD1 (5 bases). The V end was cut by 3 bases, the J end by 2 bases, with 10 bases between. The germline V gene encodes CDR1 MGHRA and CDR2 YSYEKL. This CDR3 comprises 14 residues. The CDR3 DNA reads TGCGCCAGCAGCCACTTGACAGAGAACTATGGCTACACCTTC. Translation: CASSHLTENYGYTF.

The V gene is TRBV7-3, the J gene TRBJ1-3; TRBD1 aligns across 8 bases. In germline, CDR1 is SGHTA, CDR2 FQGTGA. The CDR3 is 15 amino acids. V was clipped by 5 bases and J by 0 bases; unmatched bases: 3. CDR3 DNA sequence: TGTGCCAGCAGCAAAGGGACAGGCTCTGGAAACACCATATATTTT. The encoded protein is CASSKGTGSGNTIYF.